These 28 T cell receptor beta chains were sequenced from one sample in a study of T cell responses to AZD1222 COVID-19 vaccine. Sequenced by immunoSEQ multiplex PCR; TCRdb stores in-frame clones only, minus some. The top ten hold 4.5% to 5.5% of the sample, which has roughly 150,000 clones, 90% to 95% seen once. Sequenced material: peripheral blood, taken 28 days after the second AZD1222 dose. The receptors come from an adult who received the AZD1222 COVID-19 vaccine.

The CDR3: CASRPGTSGRNPYEQYF. In nucleotides, the CDR3 is TGTGCCAGCAGACCCGGGACTAGCGGGAGAAACCCCTACGAGCAGTACTTC. The chain combines TRBV7-9 with TRBJ2-7; 14 bases map to TRBD2. Trimming took 6 bases from V and 2 from J; bases not matched to a gene: 9. This CDR3 has 17 residues. The germline V gene has CDR1 SEHNR and CDR2 FQNEAQ (reference sequence).

CDR3: CASSLGLGYTF. In nucleotides, the CDR3 is TGTGCCAGCAGTCTGGGGCTTGGCTACACCTTC. The chain recombines TRBV6-6 with TRBJ1-2; weak D call: TRBD1 (5 bases). The germline V and J ends were trimmed by 5 bases and 7 bases, with 8 bases remaining between them. The CDR3 sequence is 11 residues long. The germline CDR1 and CDR2 sequences are MNHNY and SVGAGI (reference sequence).

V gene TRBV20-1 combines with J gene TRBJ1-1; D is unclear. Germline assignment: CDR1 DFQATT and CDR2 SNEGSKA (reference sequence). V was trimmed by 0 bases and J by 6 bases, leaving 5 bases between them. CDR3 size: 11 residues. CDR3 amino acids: CSARDNPEAFF. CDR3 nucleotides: TGCAGTGCTAGAGATAATCCTGAAGCTTTCTTT.

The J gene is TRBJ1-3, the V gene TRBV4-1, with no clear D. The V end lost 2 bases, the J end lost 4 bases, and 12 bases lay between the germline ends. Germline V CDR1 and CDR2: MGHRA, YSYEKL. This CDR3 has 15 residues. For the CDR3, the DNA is TGCGCCAGCAGCCAACCCTTATCTAGGGGAAACACCATATATTTT. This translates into CASSQPLSRGNTIYF.

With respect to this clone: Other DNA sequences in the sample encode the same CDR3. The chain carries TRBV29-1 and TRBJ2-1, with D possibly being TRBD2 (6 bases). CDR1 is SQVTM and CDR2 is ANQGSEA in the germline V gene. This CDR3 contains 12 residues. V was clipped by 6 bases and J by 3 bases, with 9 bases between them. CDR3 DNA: TGCAGCGTAGATAGCGGCTACAATGAGCAGTTCTTC. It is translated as CSVDSGYNEQFF.

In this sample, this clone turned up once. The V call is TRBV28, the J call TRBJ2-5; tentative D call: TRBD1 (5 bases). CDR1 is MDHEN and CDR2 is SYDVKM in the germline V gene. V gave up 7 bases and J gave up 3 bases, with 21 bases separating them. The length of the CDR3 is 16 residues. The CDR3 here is CASKPVLGAPKETQYF. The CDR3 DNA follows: TGTGCCAGCAAACCCGTCCTTGGGGCCCCAAAAGAGACCCAGTACTTC. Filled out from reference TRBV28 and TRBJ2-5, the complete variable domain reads DVKVTQSSRYLVKRTGEKVFLECVQDMDHENMFWYRQDPGLGLRLIYFSYDVKMKEKGDIPEGYSVSREKKERFSLILESASTNQTSMYLCASKPVLGAPKETQYFGPGTRLLVL.

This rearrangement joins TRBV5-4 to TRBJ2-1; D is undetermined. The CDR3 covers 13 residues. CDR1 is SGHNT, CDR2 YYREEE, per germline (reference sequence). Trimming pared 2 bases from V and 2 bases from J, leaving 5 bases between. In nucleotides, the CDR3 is TGTGCCAGCAGCTTAGTGGCCTACAATGAGCAGTTCTTC. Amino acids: CASSLVAYNEQFF.

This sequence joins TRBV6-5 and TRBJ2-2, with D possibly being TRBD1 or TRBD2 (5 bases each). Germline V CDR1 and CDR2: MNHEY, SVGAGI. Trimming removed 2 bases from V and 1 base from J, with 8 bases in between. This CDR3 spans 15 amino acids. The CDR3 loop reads CASSYRDGNTGELFF. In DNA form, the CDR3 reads TGTGCCAGCAGTTACCGGGACGGGAACACCGGGGAGCTGTTTTTT.

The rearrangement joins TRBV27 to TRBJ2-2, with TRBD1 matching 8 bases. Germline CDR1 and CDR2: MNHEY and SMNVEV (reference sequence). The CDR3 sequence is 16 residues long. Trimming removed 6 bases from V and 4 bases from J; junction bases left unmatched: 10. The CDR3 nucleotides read TGTGCCAGCAGCCGATACCGACAGGGGAGCACCGGGGAGCTGTTTTTT. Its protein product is CASSRYRQGSTGELFF.

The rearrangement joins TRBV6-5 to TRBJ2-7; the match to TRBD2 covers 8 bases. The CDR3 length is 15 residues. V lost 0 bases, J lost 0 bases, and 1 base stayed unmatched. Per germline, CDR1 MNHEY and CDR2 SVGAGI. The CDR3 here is CASSYSAGGSYEQYF. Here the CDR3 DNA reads TGTGCCAGCAGTTACTCGGCGGGGGGCTCCTACGAGCAGTACTTC.

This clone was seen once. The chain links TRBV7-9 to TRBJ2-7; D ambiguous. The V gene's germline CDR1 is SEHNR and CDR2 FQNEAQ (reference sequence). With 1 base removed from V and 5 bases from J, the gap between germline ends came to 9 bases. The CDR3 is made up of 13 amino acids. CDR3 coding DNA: TGTGCCAGCAGCTTAGGAACCGGAGACGAGCAGTACTTC. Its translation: CASSLGTGDEQYF. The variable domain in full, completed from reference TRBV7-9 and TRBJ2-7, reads DTGVSQNPRHKITKRGQNVTFRCDPISEHNRLYWYRQTLGQGPEFLTYFQNEAQLEKSRLLSDRFSAERPKGSFSTLEIQRTEQGDSAMYLCASSLGTGDEQYFGPGTRLTVT.

The CDR3 bases are TGTGCCAGCAGCTTGGGACAGGGGACTGAAAAACTGTTTTTT. Translation: CASSLGQGTEKLFF. The rearrangement links TRBV7-9 to TRBJ1-4; 10 bases fit TRBD1. CDR3 length equals 14 residues. Unmatched junction bases numbered 2, after V lost 3 bases and J lost 7 bases. The germline CDR1 and CDR2 sequences are SEHNR and FQNEAQ (reference sequence).

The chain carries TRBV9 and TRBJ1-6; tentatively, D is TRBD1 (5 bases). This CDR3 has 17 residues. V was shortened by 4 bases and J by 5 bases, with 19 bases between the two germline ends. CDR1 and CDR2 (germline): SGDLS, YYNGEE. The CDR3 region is CASSPQGGQANNSPLHF. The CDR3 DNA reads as TGTGCCAGCAGCCCCCAGGGAGGGCAGGCGAATAATTCACCCCTCCACTTT.

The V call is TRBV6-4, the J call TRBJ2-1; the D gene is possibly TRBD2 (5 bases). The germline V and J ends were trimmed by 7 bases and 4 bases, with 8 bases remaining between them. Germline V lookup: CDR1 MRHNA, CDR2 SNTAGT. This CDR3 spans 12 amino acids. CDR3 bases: TGTGCCAGCATGGGGAGATACAATGAGCAGTTCTTC. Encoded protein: CASMGRYNEQFF.

The DNA for the CDR3 is TGTGCCAGCAGCTTGCTTCCGCGGGAGAAAGGCCATACGCAGTATTTT. This codes for CASSLLPREKGHTQYF. This chain connects TRBV5-5 to TRBJ2-3; TRBD2 matches 7 bases. This CDR3 region has 16 residues. The V gene end was trimmed by 1 base and the J gene end by 7 bases; junction bases not matched to a gene: 12. The V gene's germline CDR1 is SGHKS and CDR2 YYEKEE (reference sequence).

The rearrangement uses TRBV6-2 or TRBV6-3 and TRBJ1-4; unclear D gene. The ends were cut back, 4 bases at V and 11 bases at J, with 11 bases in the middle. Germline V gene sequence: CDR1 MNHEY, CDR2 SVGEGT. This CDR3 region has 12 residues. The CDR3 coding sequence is TGTGCCAGCAGTTCCACTACCTCGAAACTGTTTTTT. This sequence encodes CASSSTTSKLFF.

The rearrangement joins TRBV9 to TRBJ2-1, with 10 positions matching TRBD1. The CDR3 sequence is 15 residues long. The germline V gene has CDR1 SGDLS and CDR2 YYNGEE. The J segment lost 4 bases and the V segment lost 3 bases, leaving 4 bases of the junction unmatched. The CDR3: CASSGQGAGYNEQFF. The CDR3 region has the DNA TGTGCCAGCAGCGGACAGGGGGCTGGGTACAATGAGCAGTTCTTC.

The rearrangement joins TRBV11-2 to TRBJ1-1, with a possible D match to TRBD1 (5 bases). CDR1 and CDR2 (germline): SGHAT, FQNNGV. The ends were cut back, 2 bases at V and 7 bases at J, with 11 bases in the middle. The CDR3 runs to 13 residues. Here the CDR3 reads CASSLHPGVEAFF. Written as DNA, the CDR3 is TGTGCCAGCAGCTTACACCCGGGGGTTGAAGCTTTCTTT.

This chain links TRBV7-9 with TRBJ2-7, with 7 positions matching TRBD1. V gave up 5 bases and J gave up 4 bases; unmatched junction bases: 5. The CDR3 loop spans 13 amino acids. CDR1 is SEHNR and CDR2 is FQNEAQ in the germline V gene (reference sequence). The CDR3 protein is CASSHGTVYEQYF. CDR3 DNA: TGTGCCAGCAGCCACGGGACAGTTTACGAGCAGTACTTC.

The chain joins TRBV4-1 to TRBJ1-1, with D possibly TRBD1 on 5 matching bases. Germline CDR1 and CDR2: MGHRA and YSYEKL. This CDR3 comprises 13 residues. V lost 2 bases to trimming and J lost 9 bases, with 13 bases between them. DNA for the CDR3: TGCGCCAGCAGCCAAAACAGGTACGAACAAGCTTTCTTT. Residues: CASSQNRYEQAFF.

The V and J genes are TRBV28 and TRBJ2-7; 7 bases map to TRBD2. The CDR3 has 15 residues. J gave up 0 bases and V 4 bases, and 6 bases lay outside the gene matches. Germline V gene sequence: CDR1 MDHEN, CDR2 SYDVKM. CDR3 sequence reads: CASSSPGGSSYEQYF. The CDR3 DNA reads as TGTGCCAGCAGTTCCCCGGGGGGTAGCTCCTACGAGCAGTACTTC.

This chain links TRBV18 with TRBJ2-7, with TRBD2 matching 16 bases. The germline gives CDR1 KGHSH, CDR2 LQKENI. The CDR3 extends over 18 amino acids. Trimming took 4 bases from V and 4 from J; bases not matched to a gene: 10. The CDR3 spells CASSLRPGLAGGPYEQYF. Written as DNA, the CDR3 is TGTGCCAGCTCACTCCGACCGGGACTAGCGGGAGGGCCATACGAGCAGTACTTC.

DNA of the CDR3: TGTGCCAGCAGCTTAACCATAAGGGATAATTCACCCCTCCACTTT. It translates to CASSLTIRDNSPLHF. This chain joins TRBV2 and TRBJ1-6, with no clear D. CDR1 and CDR2 from the germline V gene are SNHLY and FYNNEI. The CDR3 has 15 amino acids. The V end lost 6 bases, the J end lost 5 bases, and 14 bases lay between the germline ends. Full variable domain (rest looked up from reference TRBV2 and TRBJ1-6): EPEVTQTPSHQVTQMGQEVILRCVPISNHLYFYWYRQILGQKVEFLVSFYNNEISEKSEIFDDQFSVERPDGSNFTLKIRSTKLEDSAMYFCASSLTIRDNSPLHFGNGTRLTVT.

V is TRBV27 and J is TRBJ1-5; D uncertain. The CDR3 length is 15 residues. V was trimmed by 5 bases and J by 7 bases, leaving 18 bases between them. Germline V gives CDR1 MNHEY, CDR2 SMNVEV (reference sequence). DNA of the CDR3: TGTGCCAGCAGTCTGATCGCAGATGCGACACAGCCCCAGCATTTT. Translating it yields CASSLIADATQPQHF.

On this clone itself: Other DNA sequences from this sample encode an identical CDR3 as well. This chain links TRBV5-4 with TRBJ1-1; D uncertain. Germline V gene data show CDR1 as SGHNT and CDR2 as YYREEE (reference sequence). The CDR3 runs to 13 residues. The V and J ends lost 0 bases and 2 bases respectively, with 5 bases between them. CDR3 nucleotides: TGTGCCAGCAGCTTGGCCCCTAACACTGAAGCTTTCTTT. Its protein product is CASSLAPNTEAFF.

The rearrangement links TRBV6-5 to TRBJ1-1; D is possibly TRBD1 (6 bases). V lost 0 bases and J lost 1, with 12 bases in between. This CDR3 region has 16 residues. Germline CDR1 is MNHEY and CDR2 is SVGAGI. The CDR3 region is CASSYSNGGWNTEAFF. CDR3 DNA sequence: TGTGCCAGCAGTTACTCGAATGGGGGCTGGAACACTGAAGCTTTCTTT.

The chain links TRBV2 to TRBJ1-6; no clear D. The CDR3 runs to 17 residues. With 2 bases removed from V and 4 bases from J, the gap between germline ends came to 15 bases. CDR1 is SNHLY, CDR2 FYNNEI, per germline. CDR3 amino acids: CASSEYEEPGYNSPLHF. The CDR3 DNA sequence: TGTGCCAGCAGTGAATATGAGGAGCCGGGATATAATTCACCCCTCCACTTT.

The CDR3 DNA reads TGTGCCAGCAGTCAGGGCTATGGCTACACCTTC. Encoded protein: CASSQGYGYTF. The chain employs TRBV28 and TRBJ1-2; the D gene is possibly TRBD1 (5 bases). Trimming left V 5 bases short and J 4 bases short, with 5 bases between. This CDR3 is built from 11 residues. CDR1 is MDHEN and CDR2 is SYDVKM in the germline V gene.